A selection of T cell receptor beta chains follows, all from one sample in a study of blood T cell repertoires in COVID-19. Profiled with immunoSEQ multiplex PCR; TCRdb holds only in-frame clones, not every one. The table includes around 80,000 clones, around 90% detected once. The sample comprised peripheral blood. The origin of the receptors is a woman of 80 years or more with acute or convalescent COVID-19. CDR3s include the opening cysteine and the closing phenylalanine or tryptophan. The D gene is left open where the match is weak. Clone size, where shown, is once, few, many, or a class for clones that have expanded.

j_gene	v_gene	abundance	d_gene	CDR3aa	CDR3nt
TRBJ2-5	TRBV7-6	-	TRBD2	CASSLQSGGLETQYF	TGTGCCAGCAGCCTCCAGAGCGGGGGTCTCGAGACCCAGTACTTC
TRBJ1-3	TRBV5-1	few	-	CASSLAGSGNTIYF	TGCGCCAGCAGCTTGGCAGGGTCTGGAAACACCATATATTTT
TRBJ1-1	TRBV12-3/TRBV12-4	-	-	CASSFSVNTEAFF	TGTGCCAGCAGTTTCTCGGTTAACACTGAAGCTTTCTTT
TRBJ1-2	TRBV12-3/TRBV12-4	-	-	CASSPGVARGYTF	TGTGCCAGCAGTCCAGGGGTAGCTCGCGGCTACACCTTC
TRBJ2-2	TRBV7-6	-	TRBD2	CASSRTSGRGTGELFF	TGTGCCAGCAGCAGGACTAGCGGGAGAGGTACCGGGGAGCTGTTTTTT
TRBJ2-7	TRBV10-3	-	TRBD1	CATLGQGPYEQYF	TGTGCCACCTTAGGACAGGGCCCCTACGAGCAGTACTTC
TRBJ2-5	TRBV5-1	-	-	CASSLAGIQETQYF	TGCGCCAGCAGCTTGGCCGGGATCCAAGAGACCCAGTACTTC
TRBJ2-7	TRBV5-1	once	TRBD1	CASSLGGQGGYEQYF	TGCGCCAGCAGCTTGGGGGGACAGGGCGGCTACGAGCAGTACTTC
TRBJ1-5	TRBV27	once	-	CASSYSGNQPQHF	TGTGCCAGCAGTTATTCGGGAAATCAGCCCCAGCATTTT
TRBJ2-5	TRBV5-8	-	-	CASSLATKVEGETQYF	TGTGCCAGCAGCTTGGCAACCAAAGTGGAGGGGGAGACCCAGTACTTC
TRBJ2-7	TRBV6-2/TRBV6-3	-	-	CASSPQTSSYEQYF	TGTGCCAGCAGTCCCCAGACTAGTTCCTACGAGCAGTACTTC
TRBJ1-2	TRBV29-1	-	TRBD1	CSVGPGGSYTF	TGCAGCGTTGGCCCAGGGGGTAGCTACACCTTC
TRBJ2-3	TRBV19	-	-	CASSIGASDTQYF	TGTGCCAGTAGTATAGGGGCTTCGGATACGCAGTATTTT
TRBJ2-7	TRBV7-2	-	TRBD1	CASSSRTGTGPFYEQYF	TGTGCCAGCAGCTCCCGTACCGGGACAGGGCCCTTCTACGAGCAGTACTTC